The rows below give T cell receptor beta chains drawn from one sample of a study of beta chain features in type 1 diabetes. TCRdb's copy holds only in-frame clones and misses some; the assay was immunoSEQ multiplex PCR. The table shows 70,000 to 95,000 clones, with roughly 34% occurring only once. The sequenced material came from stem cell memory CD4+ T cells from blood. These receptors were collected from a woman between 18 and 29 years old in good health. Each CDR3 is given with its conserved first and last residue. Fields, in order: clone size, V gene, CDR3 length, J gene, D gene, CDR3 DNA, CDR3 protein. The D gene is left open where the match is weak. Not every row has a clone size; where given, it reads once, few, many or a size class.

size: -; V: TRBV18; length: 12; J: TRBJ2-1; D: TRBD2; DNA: TGTGCCAGCTCACCGGAGCGGGAGGAACGGTTCTTC; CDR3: CASSPEREERFF
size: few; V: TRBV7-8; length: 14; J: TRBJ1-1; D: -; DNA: TGTGCCAGCAGCTTAGTTGGGCAGGGCACTGAAGCTTTCTTT; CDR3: CASSLVGQGTEAFF
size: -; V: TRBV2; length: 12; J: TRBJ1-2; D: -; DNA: TGTGCCAGCAGTGAACAGTACTATGGCTACACCTTC; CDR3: CASSEQYYGYTF
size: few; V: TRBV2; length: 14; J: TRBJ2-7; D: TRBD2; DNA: TGTGCCAGCAGAACTAGCGGGGGAACCTACGAGCAGTACTTC; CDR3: CASRTSGGTYEQYF
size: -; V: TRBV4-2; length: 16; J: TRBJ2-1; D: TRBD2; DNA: TGTGCCAGCAGCCATCTCGGGACTAGCGGTTACAATGAGCAGTTCTTC; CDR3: CASSHLGTSGYNEQFF
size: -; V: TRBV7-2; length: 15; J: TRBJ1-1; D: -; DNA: TGTGCCAGCAGCTTAGGGGAGGTCGGTAGCACTGAAGCTTTCTTT; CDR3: CASSLGEVGSTEAFF
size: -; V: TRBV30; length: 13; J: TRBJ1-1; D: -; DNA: TGTGCCTGGTGCCAGGGTGCGGGGTCTGAAGCTTTCTTT; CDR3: CAWCQGAGSEAFF
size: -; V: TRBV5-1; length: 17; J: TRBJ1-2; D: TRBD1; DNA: TGCGCCAGCAGCCCGGGGACAGCTACGCGTAGGGACTATGGCTACACCTTC; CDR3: CASSPGTATRRDYGYTF
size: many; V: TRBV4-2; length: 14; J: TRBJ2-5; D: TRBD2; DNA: TGTGCCAGCAGCCAGCAAGCGGGAGAGGAGACCCAGTACTTC; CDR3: CASSQQAGEETQYF
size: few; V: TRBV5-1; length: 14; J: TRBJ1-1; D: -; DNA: TGCGCCAGCAGCCCGACAGCTCTGAACACTGAAGCTTTCTTT; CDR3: CASSPTALNTEAFF
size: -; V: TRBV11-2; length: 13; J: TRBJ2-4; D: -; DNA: TGTGCCAGCAGCTCTGCCCCAGGGAACATTCAGTACTTC; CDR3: CASSSAPGNIQYF
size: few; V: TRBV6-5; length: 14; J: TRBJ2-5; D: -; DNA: TGTGCCAGCACCCACCCGACGGGCGGGGAGACCCAGTACTTC; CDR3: CASTHPTGGETQYF
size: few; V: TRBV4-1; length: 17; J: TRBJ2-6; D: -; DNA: TGCGCCAGCAGCCAAGGGACAACAAGCTCTGGGGCCAACGTCCTGACTTTC; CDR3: CASSQGTTSSGANVLTF
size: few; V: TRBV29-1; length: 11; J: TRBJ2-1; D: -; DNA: TGCAGCGTTGATTCTATCAATGAGCAGTTCTTC; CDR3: CSVDSINEQFF
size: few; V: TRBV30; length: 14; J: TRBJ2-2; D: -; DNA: TGTGCCTGGAGATATCGGGTAAACACCGGGGAGCTGTTTTTT; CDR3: CAWRYRVNTGELFF
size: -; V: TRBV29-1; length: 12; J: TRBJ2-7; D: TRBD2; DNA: TGCAGCGTTCGGGGGGGCCGGGACGAGCAGTACTTC; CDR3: CSVRGGRDEQYF
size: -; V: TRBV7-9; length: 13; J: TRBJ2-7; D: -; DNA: TGTGCCAGCAGCATGGTGAGGGTAGGCGAGCAGTACTTC; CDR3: CASSMVRVGEQYF
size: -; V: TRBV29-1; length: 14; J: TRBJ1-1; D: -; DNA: TGCAGCGTTGTAGGACAGTTATTTAACACTGAAGCTTTCTTT; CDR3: CSVVGQLFNTEAFF
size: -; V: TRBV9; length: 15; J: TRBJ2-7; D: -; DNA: TGTGCCAGCAGCGGGGGAGGGGACAACTCCTACGAGCAGTACTTC; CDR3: CASSGGGDNSYEQYF
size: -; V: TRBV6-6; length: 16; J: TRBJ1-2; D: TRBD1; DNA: TGTGCCAGCAGTTCCATTTCCGGGACAGGGAACTATGGCTACACCTTC; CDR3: CASSSISGTGNYGYTF
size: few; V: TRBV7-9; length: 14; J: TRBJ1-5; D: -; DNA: TGTGCACCCGGGGTGGAGGATAGCAATCAGCCCCAGCATTTT; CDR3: CAPGVEDSNQPQHF
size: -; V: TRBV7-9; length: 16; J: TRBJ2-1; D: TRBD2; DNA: TGTGCCAGCAGCCCTCTAGCGGGGAGCTCCTACAATGAGCAGTTCTTC; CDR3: CASSPLAGSSYNEQFF
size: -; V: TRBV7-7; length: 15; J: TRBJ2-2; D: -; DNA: TGTGCTAGCAGCCCCGGGGGGCGCAGAACCGGGGAGCTGTTTTTT; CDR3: CASSPGGRRTGELFF
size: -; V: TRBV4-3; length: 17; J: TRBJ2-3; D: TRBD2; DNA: TGCGCCAGCAGCCACCACTCGGGGGGGGGTGGGGCAGATACGCAGTATTTT; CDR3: CASSHHSGGGGADTQYF
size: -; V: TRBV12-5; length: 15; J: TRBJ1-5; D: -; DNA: TGTGCTAGTGGAGAAAGGGGGATCGGCAATCAGCCCCAGCATTTT; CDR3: CASGERGIGNQPQHF
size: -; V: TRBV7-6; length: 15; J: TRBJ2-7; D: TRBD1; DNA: TGTGCCAGCAGCCTAGACAGGGGGCAGTCCCACGAGCAGTACTTC; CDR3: CASSLDRGQSHEQYF
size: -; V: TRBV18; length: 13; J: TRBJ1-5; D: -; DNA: TGTGCCAGCTCACCGTCATCCAATCAGCCCCAGCATTTT; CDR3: CASSPSSNQPQHF
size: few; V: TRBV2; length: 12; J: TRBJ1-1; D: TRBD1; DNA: TGTGCCAGCAGGGGACAGGGAACTGAAGCTTTCTTT; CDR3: CASRGQGTEAFF
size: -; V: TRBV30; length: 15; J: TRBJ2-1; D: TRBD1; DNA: TGTGCCTGGAGTTATGGACAGGGTGTATACAATGAGCAGTTCTTC; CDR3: CAWSYGQGVYNEQFF
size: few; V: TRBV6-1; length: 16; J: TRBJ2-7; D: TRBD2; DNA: TGTGCCAGCAGTGGCCGGGGAGCGGGGGCTCCCTACGAGCAGTACTTC; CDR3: CASSGRGAGAPYEQYF